These 30 T cell receptor beta chains were all obtained from the same sample, sequenced in a study of shared clonotypes between healthy human individuals (dated by TCRdb to about 2020). The library was built by means of the immunoSEQ multiplex PCR assay. TCRdb took this table from immuneACCESS and kept in-frame rearrangements with V and J called. Such tables lack part of the clones; where checked against another copy, unresolved V genes explain under half of the gap, and the rest is unexplained. This sample comprises roughly 2.5 million clones, about 92% of them detected only once. Together, the top ten hold about 0.13% of the sample. Sequencing was carried out using naive CD4+ T cells sorted from blood. Explained via the paper, the cell subset or site label denotes: CD45RA+ positively selected. The source of these receptors is a man between 18 and 35 years old in good health.

Concerning this clone itself: Other DNA sequences in the sample encode the same CDR3. This chain's CDR3 is CASSLGVSTDTQYF. CDR3 bases: TGTGCCAGCAGCTTGGGGGTTAGCACAGATACGCAGTATTTT. This chain joins TRBV7-3 and TRBJ2-3, with D perhaps given as TRBD1 or TRBD2 (5 bases each). CDR1 SGHTA and CDR2 FQGTGA come from the germline V gene. This CDR3 comprises 14 residues. Deletions cut 3 bases from V and 0 bases from J, with 7 bases between.

This sequence joins TRBV9 and TRBJ2-3; no clear D. V lost 6 bases and J 1 base, leaving 21 bases between the germline ends. Germline V lookup: CDR1 SGDLS, CDR2 YYNGEE. This CDR3 is 17 amino acids long. This CDR3 reads CASTSPFLTPGTDTQYF. The CDR3 coding sequence is TGTGCCAGCACCTCTCCCTTCCTTACCCCTGGCACAGATACGCAGTATTTT.

This sequence joins TRBV7-3 and TRBJ2-3; 9 bases match TRBD1. Germline V CDR1 and CDR2: SGHTA, FQGTGA. Trimming cost V 2 bases and J 7 bases; bases outside gene matches: 1. This CDR3 has 13 amino acids. CDR3 bases: TGTGCCAGCAGCTTAGACAGGGGGAATACGCAGTATTTT. Residues: CASSLDRGNTQYF.

Notes on this clone: Additional DNA sequences in this sample encode the identical CDR3. The J gene is TRBJ2-3, the V gene TRBV9; TRBD2 matches 12 bases. CDR3 size: 17 residues. Trimming at V came to 0 bases and at J to 2 bases, leaving 4 bases not matched to a gene. Germline V gene sequence: CDR1 SGDLS, CDR2 YYNGEE. CDR3 DNA: TGTGCCAGCAGCGTAGGACTAGCGGGGGCATCCACAGATACGCAGTATTTT. Amino acid sequence: CASSVGLAGASTDTQYF.

The V gene is TRBV6-5, the J gene TRBJ1-5, with unresolved D. CDR1 is MNHEY and CDR2 is SVGAGI in the germline V gene. This CDR3 comprises 15 residues. The V and J ends lost 4 bases and 0 bases respectively, with 10 bases between them. The CDR3 region has the DNA TGTGCCAGCAGTTCAAGCCCTTATAGCAATCAGCCCCAGCATTTT. Its protein product is CASSSSPYSNQPQHF.

To note about this clone: Other nucleotide sequences from this sample produce the same CDR3. The chain carries TRBV18 and TRBJ1-4; 9 positions agree with TRBD1. The CDR3 consists of 16 residues. V shed 3 bases, J shed 5 bases, and the junction held 7 bases outside the gene matches. Germline V gene data show CDR1 as KGHSH and CDR2 as LQKENI. CDR3 protein: CASSPNSGQGNEKLFF. In DNA, the CDR3 is TGTGCCAGCTCACCTAACTCGGGACAGGGAAATGAAAAACTGTTTTTT.

The J gene is TRBJ2-2, the V gene TRBV5-1, with 9 positions matching TRBD1. V lost 5 bases and J lost 2; bases outside the gene matches: 7. Germline CDR1 and CDR2: SGHRS and YFSETQ. This CDR3 region has 16 residues. The CDR3 nucleotides read TGCGCCAGCAGTGAGGTGGGACAGGGTAACACCGGGGAGCTGTTTTTT. Translation: CASSEVGQGNTGELFF.

The rearrangement links TRBV25-1 to TRBJ2-7; the match to TRBD1 covers 10 bases. Per germline, CDR1 MGHDK and CDR2 SYGVNS. The V segment lost 6 bases and the J segment 7 bases; nucleotides outside the gene matches: 6. This CDR3 is 13 amino acids long. The CDR3 sequence: CASRQTGGWEQYF. The CDR3 nucleotides read TGTGCCAGCAGACAGACAGGGGGCTGGGAGCAGTACTTC.

In its sample, this clone was seen once. This chain's CDR3 is CASSLWEAGKGEQYF. The CDR3 bases are TGTGCCAGCAGCTTATGGGAGGCAGGGAAGGGTGAGCAGTACTTC. This rearrangement joins TRBV7-9 to TRBJ2-7; D might be TRBD2 (6 bases). V was trimmed by 2 bases and J by 7 bases, leaving 18 bases between them. The CDR3 runs 15 residues. Per the germline V gene, CDR1 is SEHNR and CDR2 is FQNEAQ (reference sequence). The full variable domain, completed using reference TRBV7-9 and TRBJ2-7, is DTGVSQNPRHKITKRGQNVTFRCDPISEHNRLYWYRQTLGQGPEFLTYFQNEAQLEKSRLLSDRFSAERPKGSFSTLEIQRTEQGDSAMYLCASSLWEAGKGEQYFGPGTRLTVT.

This clone occurred once. V and J are TRBV25-1 and TRBJ2-3; 9 bases line up with TRBD2. Per the germline V gene, CDR1 is MGHDK and CDR2 is SYGVNS. This CDR3 has 15 residues. V trimming: 3 bases; J trimming: 5 bases; junction bases outside the gene matches: 6. In nucleotides, the CDR3 is TGTGCCAGCAGTGAGGCGGGGGGGCTAGGAGATACGCAGTATTTT. Its translation: CASSEAGGLGDTQYF.

The rearrangement links TRBV6-5 to TRBJ2-7; the match to TRBD1 covers 10 bases. The CDR3 has 13 residues. The V gene's germline CDR1 is MNHEY and CDR2 SVGAGI. Trimming at V came to 6 bases and at J to 5 bases, leaving 4 bases not matched to a gene. CDR3 region: CASRRDRGHEQYF. The CDR3 nucleotides are TGTGCCAGCAGGCGGGACAGGGGCCACGAGCAGTACTTC.

The rearrangement uses TRBV6-4 and TRBJ2-5, with TRBD1 matching over 10 bases. This CDR3 comprises 13 residues. The germline CDR1 and CDR2 sequences are MRHNA and SNTAGT. V dropped 3 bases and J dropped 7; count of bases not matched to a gene: 2. CDR3 residues: CASSERQGATQYF. CDR3 DNA sequence: TGTGCCAGCAGTGAGCGACAGGGGGCGACCCAGTACTTC.

This clone is a singleton in its sample. The chain links TRBV5-1 to TRBJ1-1; no reliable D call. Between the trimmed V and J ends, which lost 4 bases and 5 bases, there was a span of 9 bases. Germline loops: CDR1 SGHRS, CDR2 YFSETQ. The CDR3 totals 12 residues. The CDR3 nucleotides read TGCGCCAGCAGCCCGGATAAAACTGAAGCTTTCTTT. This gives the protein CASSPDKTEAFF.

The chain employs TRBV5-1 and TRBJ2-5, with D perhaps TRBD1 (5 bases). The germline V gene has CDR1 SGHRS and CDR2 YFSETQ. Between the trimmed V and J ends, which lost 2 bases and 2 bases, there was a span of 7 bases. This CDR3 has 13 amino acids. The CDR3 loop reads CASSFAGQETQYF. In DNA, the CDR3 is TGCGCCAGCAGCTTTGCAGGGCAAGAGACCCAGTACTTC.

The genes are TRBV2 and TRBJ1-2; tentative D call: TRBD1 (5 bases). Germline CDR1 SNHLY, CDR2 FYNNEI. This CDR3 is built from 15 residues. V was trimmed by 2 bases and J by 4 bases, leaving 14 bases between them. The CDR3 DNA is TGTGCCAGCAGTGAATCGTCGTGGGGACCCTATGGCTACACCTTC. Translated, it gives CASSESSWGPYGYTF. Variable domain in full (rest from reference TRBV2 and TRBJ1-2): EPEVTQTPSHQVTQMGQEVILRCVPISNHLYFYWYRQILGQKVEFLVSFYNNEISEKSEIFDDQFSVERPDGSNFTLKIRSTKLEDSAMYFCASSESSWGPYGYTFGSGTRLTVV.

This clone came up once. The chain carries TRBV7-2 and TRBJ2-5; tentatively, D is TRBD1 (5 bases). CDR1 and CDR2 from the germline V gene are SGHTA and FQGNSA. V was shortened by 2 bases and J by 5 bases, with 12 bases between the two germline ends. The CDR3 spans 14 residues. The CDR3 reads CASSLSAGMETQYF. The CDR3 DNA sequence: TGTGCCAGCAGCTTATCGGCAGGGATGGAGACCCAGTACTTC.

The chain joins TRBV11-3 to TRBJ2-5; tentatively, D is TRBD1 or TRBD2 (5 bases each). CDR3 length: 15 amino acids. V was cut by 4 bases and J by 2 bases, with 14 bases left in between. Germline CDR1 is SGHNT and CDR2 is YENEEA. CDR3 region: CASSSGRVEQETQYF. CDR3 in DNA: TGTGCCAGCAGCTCGGGACGTGTGGAACAAGAGACCCAGTACTTC. Full variable domain (outside the CDR3, taken from reference TRBV11-3 and TRBJ2-5): EAGVVQSPRYKIIEKKQPVAFWCNPISGHNTLYWYLQNLGQGPELLIRYENEEAVDDSQLPKDRFSAERLKGVDSTLKIQPAELGDSAVYLCASSSGRVEQETQYFGPGTRLLVL.

This chain connects TRBV6-6 to TRBJ2-7, with 10 bases matching TRBD2. The trim removed 0 bases at V and 5 bases at J, leaving 4 bases unmatched. The CDR3 covers 15 residues. In germline, CDR1 is MNHNY, CDR2 SVGAGI (reference sequence). The CDR3 bases are TGTGCCAGCAGTTACTCGAAAGCGGGAGGGGACGAGCAGTACTTC. Protein: CASSYSKAGGDEQYF.

The chain links TRBV4-2 to TRBJ2-3; possibly TRBD2 for D (5 bases). The CDR3 totals 14 residues. CDR1 LGHNA and CDR2 YNFKEQ come from the germline V gene. V dropped 1 base and J dropped 3 bases, with 8 bases sitting between them. The CDR3 loop is CASSQGGRTDTQYF. For the CDR3, the DNA is TGTGCCAGCAGCCAAGGAGGGAGAACAGATACGCAGTATTTT.

The V and J genes are TRBV7-9 and TRBJ2-3; D not certain. CDR3 length: 15 amino acids. The germline V and J ends were trimmed by 4 bases and 0 bases, with 11 bases remaining between them. Germline V gene sequence: CDR1 SEHNR, CDR2 FQNEAQ (reference sequence). In DNA, the CDR3 is TGTGCCAGCAGCTCCTGGCGCCTGAGCACAGATACGCAGTATTTT. This encodes CASSSWRLSTDTQYF.

J is TRBJ2-7 and V is TRBV6-1; 9 bases are a match to TRBD1. CDR3 length: 14 amino acids. V was clipped by 1 base and J by 6 bases; unmatched bases: 4. Germline assignment: CDR1 MNHNS and CDR2 SASEGT. The CDR3 DNA reads TGTGCCAGCAGTGAAGTTGGACAGGGGCGCGAGCAGTACTTC. Amino acid sequence: CASSEVGQGREQYF.

For this clone: The sample contains more than one DNA sequence encoding this CDR3. This chain joins TRBV5-1 and TRBJ2-5; tentative D call: TRBD1 (8 bases). Germline V gene sequence: CDR1 SGHRS, CDR2 YFSETQ. Trimming pared 2 bases from V and 5 bases from J, leaving 13 bases between. The CDR3 contains 14 residues. In nucleotides, the CDR3 is TGCGCCAGCAGCTTAACAGGGGGGGTGGAGACCCAGTACTTC. It encodes CASSLTGGVETQYF.

The chain is built from TRBV2 and TRBJ2-7; D is undetermined. V lost 3 bases and J 6 bases, leaving 12 bases between the germline ends. Per germline, CDR1 SNHLY and CDR2 FYNNEI. This CDR3 comprises 13 residues. CDR3 nucleotide sequence: TGTGCCAGCAGTGATGACTTTAACTCCGAGCAGTACTTC. It translates to CASSDDFNSEQYF.

The chain employs TRBV19 and TRBJ1-5; D might be TRBD1 (6 bases). V lost 5 bases and J lost 7, with 12 bases in between. In germline, CDR1 is LNHDA, CDR2 SQIVND (reference sequence). This CDR3 has 13 amino acids. The CDR3 region has the DNA TGTGCCAGTAGTGCAAAGGGGGGACAGCCCCAGCATTTT. Amino acid sequence: CASSAKGGQPQHF.

This clone was found a few times. V and J are TRBV30 and TRBJ1-3; D uncertain. Germline V gives CDR1 GTSNPN, CDR2 SVGIG (reference sequence). V was pared by 4 bases and J by 4 bases, with 8 bases between. This CDR3 comprises 12 residues. CDR3 nucleotide sequence: TGTGCCTGGAAGATGAGCGGAAACACCATATATTTT. It encodes CAWKMSGNTIYF.

The V gene is TRBV28, the J gene TRBJ2-1, with 7 nucleotides matching TRBD1. The trim removed 6 bases at V and 4 bases at J, leaving 9 bases unmatched. The CDR3 extends over 15 amino acids. Germline CDR1 reads MDHEN; CDR2 reads SYDVKM. Here the CDR3 reads CASSLRGIKYNEQFF. The CDR3 coding sequence is TGTGCCAGCAGCCTCAGGGGGATAAAGTACAATGAGCAGTTCTTC.

As regards this clone: The conserved final phenylalanine or tryptophan is absent from the CDR3, which likely points to a read error. The chain employs TRBV5-1 and TRBJ1-1; D is perhaps TRBD1 (6 bases). The CDR3 has 15 residues. The V gene's germline CDR1 is SGHRS and CDR2 YFSETQ. V lost 0 bases to trimming and J lost 1 base, with 10 bases between them. The CDR3 reads CASSLDDRSNTEAFL. Written as DNA, the CDR3 is TGCGCCAGCAGCTTGGACGACAGGTCGAACACTGAAGCTTTCCTT.

This rearrangement joins TRBV2 to TRBJ2-2; 9 bases line up with TRBD1. Germline CDR1 and CDR2: SNHLY and FYNNEI. With V trimmed by 7 bases and J by 5 bases, 8 bases remained unmatched. The CDR3 totals 15 residues. CDR3 nucleotide sequence: TGTGCCAGCAAGGGGACAGGGAAAAAGACCGGGGAGCTGTTTTTT. Amino acid sequence: CASKGTGKKTGELFF.

The V gene is TRBV18, the J gene TRBJ2-7; no clear D. The V end was cut by 0 bases, the J end by 4 bases, with 10 bases between. CDR3 length equals 14 residues. Looked up from germline, CDR1 is KGHSH and CDR2 is LQKENI. The CDR3 DNA reads as TGTGCCAGCTCACCACCTTTGATAGCTTACGAGCAGTACTTC. The encoded protein is CASSPPLIAYEQYF.

The chain links TRBV11-3 to TRBJ2-7, with D unresolved. The V and J ends lost 1 base and 2 bases respectively, with 9 bases between them. Germline assignment: CDR1 SGHNT and CDR2 YENEEA. The CDR3 sequence is 14 residues long. The CDR3 spells CASSLGAHPYEQYF. The CDR3 nucleotides read TGTGCCAGCAGCTTAGGGGCCCACCCCTACGAGCAGTACTTC.